Shown below are 19 T cell receptor beta chains from a single sample sequenced in a study of blood T cell repertoires in COVID-19. Profiling relied on immunoSEQ multiplex PCR, and the TCRdb table lists in-frame clones only, not all of them. The sample shows about 200,000 clones, 94% of them seen only once. Sequencing input: peripheral blood. All receptors come from a man aged 30-40 years with COVID-19, enrolled during active disease.

The V gene is TRBV5-1, the J gene TRBJ2-4, with TRBD1 matching over 10 bases. V lost 4 bases to trimming and J lost 2 bases; unmatched junction nucleotides: 6. The CDR3 contains 16 residues. The germline V gene encodes CDR1 SGHRS and CDR2 YFSETQ. This chain's CDR3 is CASSTGQGETKNIQYF. In DNA, the CDR3 is TGCGCCAGCAGCACTGGACAGGGGGAAACCAAAAACATTCAGTACTTC.

Regarding this clone: Other DNA sequences in the same sample also yield this CDR3. The chain carries TRBV4-2 and TRBJ1-2, with D unclear. Germline V gene sequence: CDR1 LGHNA, CDR2 YNFKEQ. Trimming shortened V by 1 base and J by 3 bases, and 6 bases separated the two germline ends. The CDR3 loop spans 13 amino acids. CDR3 DNA: TGTGCCAGCAGCCAAGGTACGGACTATGGCTACACCTTC. This sequence encodes CASSQGTDYGYTF.

J is TRBJ2-1 and V is TRBV24-1; 7 bases match TRBD2. The CDR3 is made up of 17 amino acids. Germline CDR1 and CDR2: KGHDR and SFDVKD. Germline trimming cut 9 bases from V and 0 bases from J; bases unmatched to any gene: 13. The CDR3 DNA follows: TGTGCCACCTCATCCGGGAGGCTAGCGGACTCCTACAATGAGCAGTTCTTC. It specifies CATSSGRLADSYNEQFF.

This clone showed up just once. The chain links TRBV11-2 to TRBJ1-1, with D perhaps matching TRBD1 (6 bases). Trimming shortened V by 7 bases and J by 0 bases, and 12 bases separated the two germline ends. Germline V gene sequence: CDR1 SGHAT, CDR2 FQNNGV. The CDR3 consists of 14 residues. The CDR3 sequence: CASIVTGLNTEAFF. DNA of the CDR3: TGTGCCAGCATCGTGACAGGCTTGAACACTGAAGCTTTCTTT.

The chain carries TRBV5-4 and TRBJ2-5; D unclear. Looked up from germline, CDR1 is SGHNT and CDR2 is YYREEE (reference sequence). The CDR3 is made up of 13 amino acids. With 0 bases removed from V and 5 bases from J, the gap between germline ends came to 8 bases. CDR3 bases: TGTGCCAGCAGCTTGGACAGTTTGGAGACCCAGTACTTC. The encoded protein is CASSLDSLETQYF. Full variable domain (missing parts from reference TRBV5-4 and TRBJ2-5): ETGVTQSPTHLIKTRGQQVTLRCSSQSGHNTVSWYQQALGQGPQFIFQYYREEENGRGNFPPRFSGLQFPNYSSELNVNALELDDSALYLCASSLDSLETQYFGPGTRLLVL.

This clone has only one observation. The chain combines TRBV13 with TRBJ2-7; D may be TRBD1 (5 bases). The CDR3 covers 17 residues. Germline V gene data show CDR1 as PRHDT and CDR2 as FYEKMQ (reference sequence). The ends were cut back, 0 bases at V and 2 bases at J, with 17 bases in the middle. The CDR3 reads CASSLGGQDKVTYEQYF. In DNA form, the CDR3 reads TGTGCCAGCAGCTTAGGAGGCCAGGACAAGGTAACCTACGAGCAGTACTTC. The variable domain in full, with the rest retrieved from reference TRBV13 and TRBJ2-7, is AAGVIQSPRHLIKEKRETATLKCYPIPRHDTVYWYQQGPGQDPQFLISFYEKMQSDKGSIPDRFSAQQFSDYHSELNMSSLELGDSALYFCASSLGGQDKVTYEQYFGPGTRLTVT.

This chain connects TRBV15 to TRBJ2-4; 9 bases line up with TRBD1. The germline CDR1 and CDR2 sequences are LNHNV and YYDKDF (reference sequence). V shed 3 bases, J shed 3 bases, and the junction held 12 bases outside the gene matches. The CDR3 has 18 amino acids. CDR3 sequence reads: CATSSPGDRAFVKNIQYF. The CDR3 nucleotides read TGTGCCACCAGCAGTCCAGGGGACAGGGCGTTCGTCAAAAACATTCAGTACTTC.

The chain combines TRBV20-1 with TRBJ1-5; D ambiguous. Per the germline V gene, CDR1 is DFQATT and CDR2 is SNEGSKA (reference sequence). This CDR3 comprises 14 residues. Trimming removed 3 bases from V and 1 base from J, with 10 bases in between. CDR3 sequence (DNA): TGCAGTGCTAGTGATGGAGAGAGCAATCAGCCCCAGCATTTT. Translating it yields CSASDGESNQPQHF.

V is TRBV15 and J is TRBJ1-4, with 8 bases that match TRBD1. This CDR3 contains 18 residues. In germline, CDR1 is LNHNV, CDR2 YYDKDF (reference sequence). The V segment lost 1 base and the J segment 2 bases; nucleotides outside the gene matches: 9. CDR3 sequence (DNA): TGTGCCACCAGCAGAGGAAACAGGGGGTTCTGGACTAATGAAAAACTGTTTTTT. Residues: CATSRGNRGFWTNEKLFF.

The chain combines TRBV2 with TRBJ1-1; D uncertain. The V end lost 7 bases, the J end lost 2 bases, and 8 bases lay between the germline ends. Germline-derived CDR1 and CDR2 are SNHLY and FYNNEI. The CDR3 totals 12 residues. For the CDR3, the DNA is TGTGCCAGCACACAGACAAACACTGAAGCTTTCTTT. This encodes CASTQTNTEAFF. The whole variable domain, filled in from reference TRBV2 and TRBJ1-1, reads EPEVTQTPSHQVTQMGQEVILRCVPISNHLYFYWYRQILGQKVEFLVSFYNNEISEKSEIFDDQFSVERPDGSNFTLKIRSTKLEDSAMYFCASTQTNTEAFFGQGTRLTVV.

This clone has just one count. Here the CDR3 reads CAWSVQGQETQYF. The DNA for the CDR3 is TGTGCCTGGAGTGTACAGGGCCAAGAGACCCAGTACTTC. The gene calls are TRBV30 and TRBJ2-5, with D possibly matching TRBD1 (6 bases). Germline V gives CDR1 GTSNPN, CDR2 SVGIG (reference sequence). The CDR3 runs to 13 residues. Trimming pared 0 bases from V and 1 base from J, leaving 6 bases between. Variable domain in full (rest from reference TRBV30 and TRBJ2-5): SQTIHQWPATLVQPVGSPLSLECTVEGTSNPNLYWYRQAAGRGLQLLFYSVGIGQISSEVPQNLSASRPQDRQFILSSKKLLLSDSGFYLCAWSVQGQETQYFGPGTRLLVL.

The gene calls are TRBV7-2 and TRBJ2-3, with a possible D match to TRBD1 (6 bases). The CDR3 extends over 17 amino acids. The germline V and J ends were trimmed by 3 bases and 1 base, with 17 bases remaining between them. Per germline, CDR1 SGHTA and CDR2 FQGNSA. The CDR3 is CASSFGGGRGGTDTQYF. The DNA of the CDR3 is TGTGCCAGCAGCTTCGGAGGCGGCAGGGGAGGCACAGATACGCAGTATTTT.

This chain uses TRBV19 with TRBJ2-1; 10 positions agree with TRBD2. With 1 base clipped from V and 3 bases from J, the junction kept 6 bases outside the gene matches. The CDR3 is 17 amino acids. Germline V gene lookup returns CDR1 LNHDA and CDR2 SQIVND (reference sequence). CDR3 in amino acids: CASSIGLGLADYNEQFF. CDR3 DNA sequence: TGTGCCAGTAGTATAGGCCTCGGACTAGCGGACTACAATGAGCAGTTCTTC. The full variable domain, completed using reference TRBV19 and TRBJ2-1, is DGGITQSPKYLFRKEGQNVTLSCEQNLNHDAMYWYRQDPGQGLRLIYYSQIVNDFQKGDIAEGYSVSREKKESFPLTVTSAQKNPTAFYLCASSIGLGLADYNEQFFGPGTRLTVL.

The V call is TRBV6-5, the J call TRBJ1-1; D is ambiguous. The CDR3 has 15 amino acids. The germline V gene encodes CDR1 MNHEY and CDR2 SVGAGI. Trimming took off 2 bases at V and 4 bases at J, with 14 bases between the two ends. CDR3 bases: TGTGCCAGCAGTTACCCGGCCGTCACGGGCACTGAAGCTTTCTTT. Translated: CASSYPAVTGTEAFF.

The V call is TRBV6-5, the J call TRBJ1-2; no clear D. The germline V and J ends were trimmed by 9 bases and 5 bases, with 16 bases remaining between them. The CDR3 totals 13 residues. Germline V lookup: CDR1 MNHEY, CDR2 SVGAGI. This CDR3 is CASGRQDGYGYTF. CDR3 DNA: TGTGCCAGTGGAAGGCAGGATGGGTATGGCTACACCTTC.

The chain carries TRBV11-3 and TRBJ2-5; D may be TRBD2 (6 bases). The CDR3 length is 15 residues. Germline lookup yields CDR1 SGHNT and CDR2 YENEEA. The V gene lost 1 base and the J gene lost 2 bases, with 11 bases spanning the gap. This CDR3 reads CASSLVGGEQETQYF. The CDR3 coding sequence is TGTGCCAGCAGCTTAGTGGGCGGGGAACAAGAGACCCAGTACTTC.

This clone has a handful of counts. This chain's CDR3 is CASSRNEGAVEKLFF. CDR3 nucleotides: TGTGCCAGCTCTCGGAATGAGGGGGCTGTTGAAAAACTGTTTTTT. The chain couples TRBV18 to TRBJ1-4; 7 bases are shared with TRBD1. The CDR3 contains 15 residues. V gave up 6 bases and J gave up 7 bases; unmatched junction bases: 11. Per germline, CDR1 KGHSH and CDR2 LQKENI.

This chain links TRBV29-1 with TRBJ1-1, with no clear D. This CDR3 comprises 14 residues. V lost 7 bases and J lost 7, with 22 bases in between. Germline-derived CDR1 and CDR2 are SQVTM and ANQGSEA. The CDR3 loop reads CSARVRTEEGEAFF. CDR3 DNA sequence: TGCAGCGCCCGTGTCCGCACGGAGGAGGGTGAAGCTTTCTTT.

The CDR3 DNA sequence: TGCGCCAGCAGCCCCGAACCGCGACAAAACTATGGCTACACCTTC. Amino acids: CASSPEPRQNYGYTF. The chain combines TRBV5-1 with TRBJ1-2; the D is unclear. This CDR3 has 15 amino acids. CDR1 is SGHRS, CDR2 YFSETQ, per germline. Between the trimmed V and J ends, which lost 4 bases and 2 bases, there was a span of 15 bases.